One sample yielded the 5 T cell receptor beta chains listed below, sequenced in a study of shared clonotypes between healthy human individuals. Profiling relied on immunoSEQ multiplex PCR, and the TCRdb table lists in-frame clones only, not all of them. Counted here are approximately 530,000 clones, less than 96% occurring once; the ten biggest clones make up 0.06%. Material: naive CD4+ T cells sorted from blood. The subset was: CD45RA+ positively selected. The receptors originated from a woman aged 25 to 45 in good health.

Concerning this clone: This sample includes further DNA sequences coding for the same CDR3. V and J are TRBV5-1 and TRBJ2-7; 8 positions match TRBD2. The V gene's germline CDR1 is SGHRS and CDR2 YFSETQ. The V segment lost 1 base and the J segment 0 bases; nucleotides outside the gene matches: 0. This CDR3 comprises 14 residues. The CDR3: CASSLTSGSYEQYF. CDR3 coding DNA: TGCGCCAGCAGCTTGACTAGCGGCTCCTACGAGCAGTACTTC.

CDR3 protein: CASSSKTGTSAYEQYF. DNA for the CDR3: TGTGCCAGCAGCTCGAAAACCGGGACTAGCGCCTACGAGCAGTACTTC. This chain uses TRBV5-4 with TRBJ2-7, with 10 bases matching TRBD2. The CDR3 length is 16 residues. Losses at the gene ends were 3 bases for V and 2 bases for J; bases not matched to a gene: 8. CDR1 SGHNT and CDR2 YYREEE come from the germline V gene (reference sequence).

The chain employs TRBV5-1 and TRBJ2-7, with 10 bases matching TRBD1. The V segment lost 3 bases and the J segment 6 bases; nucleotides outside the gene matches: 9. Germline V gives CDR1 SGHRS, CDR2 YFSETQ. The CDR3 loop spans 15 amino acids. The chain's CDR3 is CASSWTGTGVAEQYF. In DNA, the CDR3 is TGCGCCAGCAGCTGGACCGGGACAGGGGTTGCCGAGCAGTACTTC.

The chain employs TRBV9 and TRBJ1-6; weak D call: TRBD1 (6 bases). The V end lost 0 bases, the J end lost 10 bases, and 20 bases lay between the germline ends. Germline assignment: CDR1 SGDLS and CDR2 YYNGEE. The length of the CDR3 is 17 residues. CDR3 residues: CASSVEGYGRGRSPLHF. CDR3 in DNA: TGTGCCAGCAGCGTAGAAGGTTACGGCAGGGGACGATCACCCCTCCACTTT.

The genes are TRBV15 and TRBJ2-5; D possibly corresponds to TRBD1 (6 bases). The DNA end lines up better with TRBJ2-7; the J call may be wrong. Germline V CDR1 and CDR2: LNHNV, YYDKDF (reference sequence). This CDR3 contains 14 residues. CDR3 sequence reads: CATSTGAGEDEQYF. DNA of the CDR3: TGTGCCACCAGCACAGGGGCCGGAGAGGACGAGCAGTACTTC.